Given below is one TCR beta chain in context. Its antigen remains unidentified. One end of the junction fails to match germline, which may point to a read error. The record originates from a study of post-analysis software for immune sequencing data. Study-wide context: Patients with relapsing-remitting, secondary progressive and progressive-relapsing multiple sclerosis courses were all represented.

Study-wide findings and caveats: In multiple sclerosis, normalized Chao1 diversity was significantly below that of controls. Relative to controls, patients had about five TRBV segments at higher frequency, with TRBV5-6, TRBV5-1 and TRBV20-1 among these.

Unique-molecular-identifier-tagged TCR beta cDNA libraries were used. TCRdb itself ran the PCR reads through MiXCR, one entry per CDR3 protein. Among roughly 670,000 distinct CDR3 sequences, approximately 60% were seen once, and the ten largest hold about 11%. CDR3 length: 12 amino acids. The chain carries TRBV12-3 or TRBV12-4 and TRBJ1-2; 8 positions match TRBD1. The source of this sequence is a girl aged 2 to 9 with multiple sclerosis. Sequenced sample: blood. The CDR3: CASSYWPGGCTF. In DNA, the CDR3 is TGTGCCAGCAGCTACTGGCCAGGGGGCTGCACCTTC.